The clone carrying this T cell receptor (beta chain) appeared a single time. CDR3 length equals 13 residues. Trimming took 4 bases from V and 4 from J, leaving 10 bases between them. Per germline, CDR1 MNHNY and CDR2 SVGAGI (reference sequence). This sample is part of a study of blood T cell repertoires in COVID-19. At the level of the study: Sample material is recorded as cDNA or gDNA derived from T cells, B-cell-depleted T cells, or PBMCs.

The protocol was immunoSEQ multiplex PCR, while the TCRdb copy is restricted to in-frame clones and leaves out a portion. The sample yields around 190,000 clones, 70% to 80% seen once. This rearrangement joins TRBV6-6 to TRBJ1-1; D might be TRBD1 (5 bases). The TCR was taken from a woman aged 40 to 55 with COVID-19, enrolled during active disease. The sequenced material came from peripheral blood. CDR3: CASSSPTATEAFF. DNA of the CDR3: TGTGCCAGCAGTTCCCCGACAGCCACTGAAGCTTTCTTT.